What follows are 32 T cell receptor beta chains derived from one specimen sequenced in a study of blood T cell repertoires in COVID-19. TCRdb keeps only in-frame clones here, not all; method: immunoSEQ multiplex PCR. The sample has around 700,000 clones; more than 80% are singletons. The source material was peripheral blood. The receptors were sampled from a young woman with acute or convalescent COVID-19.

This sequence joins TRBV7-9 and TRBJ1-2, with TRBD1 identical over 8 bases. CDR1 and CDR2 (germline): SEHNR, FQNEAQ (reference sequence). The CDR3 loop spans 18 amino acids. V lost 7 bases, J lost 6 bases, and 22 bases stayed unmatched. CDR3 region: CASTTFITHKDRVDGYTF. CDR3 bases: TGTGCCAGCACCACCTTTATTACCCATAAGGACAGGGTGGATGGCTACACCTTC.

The table lists this clone with a few counts. The chain couples TRBV6-5 to TRBJ1-1; D gene unclear. Trimming stripped 8 bases from V and 4 bases from J, with 8 bases between. Germline CDR1 MNHEY, CDR2 SVGAGI. The length of the CDR3 is 11 residues. CDR3 residues: CASRPVTEAFF. DNA for the CDR3: TGTGCCAGCCGTCCAGTCACTGAAGCTTTCTTT.

The chain's CDR3 is CASRAKPYEQYF. Written as DNA, the CDR3 is TGTGCCAGCAGAGCAAAACCCTACGAGCAGTACTTC. This chain links TRBV2 with TRBJ2-7; D call uncertain. The CDR3 extends over 12 amino acids. CDR1 and CDR2 from the germline V gene are SNHLY and FYNNEI. Trimming took off 6 bases at V and 2 bases at J, with 8 bases between the two ends.

The CDR3 nucleotides are TGTGCCAGCAGGCGCCGGGACAGGGACAATCAGCCCCAGCATTTT. Its protein is CASRRRDRDNQPQHF. The chain carries TRBV27 and TRBJ1-5, with 9 bases aligning to TRBD1. This CDR3 has 15 amino acids. The V segment lost 6 bases and the J segment 3 bases; nucleotides outside the gene matches: 6. Germline CDR1 and CDR2: MNHEY and SMNVEV (reference sequence).

V and J are TRBV7-3 and TRBJ1-4; D is unclear. Germline CDR1 and CDR2: SGHTA and FQGTGA. The V end lost 2 bases, the J end lost 11 bases, and 12 bases lay between the germline ends. The CDR3 has 13 residues. This CDR3 is CASSLRPASKLFF. The CDR3, as DNA: TGTGCCAGCAGCTTACGGCCAGCTAGTAAACTGTTTTTT.

The rearrangement uses TRBV3-1 (or the pseudogene TRBV3-2) and TRBJ1-2, with 8 bases identical to TRBD1. Germline V gene lookup returns CDR1 LGHDT and CDR2 YNNKEL (reference sequence). V dropped 1 base and J dropped 8; count of bases not matched to a gene: 6. CDR3 length: 14 residues. CDR3 residues: CASSQVSTGEGYTF. The CDR3, as DNA: TGTGCCAGCAGCCAAGTATCGACAGGGGAGGGCTACACCTTC.

The V and J genes are TRBV18 and TRBJ1-4; 7 nucleotides align to TRBD1. CDR1 and CDR2 (germline): KGHSH, LQKENI. The CDR3 loop spans 17 amino acids. Germline trimming cut 3 bases from V and 7 bases from J; bases unmatched to any gene: 14. As DNA, the CDR3 is TGTGCCAGCTCACCGAACTCTCCGGCAGGGGGAGGTGAAAAACTGTTTTTT. Translation: CASSPNSPAGGGEKLFF.

The chain uses TRBV27 and TRBJ2-1; TRBD1 matches 9 bases. CDR3 length equals 17 residues. CDR1 and CDR2 from the germline V gene are MNHEY and SMNVEV (reference sequence). Losses at the gene ends were 1 base for V and 3 bases for J; bases not matched to a gene: 7. The CDR3 coding sequence is TGTGCCAGCAGTTTATTGGGGTGGGGACAGGGCTACAATGAGCAGTTCTTC. Its protein product is CASSLLGWGQGYNEQFF.

The V call is TRBV19, the J call TRBJ1-1, with D perhaps TRBD1 (6 bases). CDR1 and CDR2 from the germline V gene are LNHDA and SQIVND (reference sequence). This CDR3 is 16 amino acids long. Deletions cut 5 bases from V and 0 bases from J, with 16 bases between. CDR3 in DNA: TGTGCCAGTAGTCCCCCCGGACAGAGCATGAACACTGAAGCTTTCTTT. It encodes CASSPPGQSMNTEAFF.

The V gene is TRBV7-8, the J gene TRBJ1-2; D ambiguous. V dropped 2 bases and J dropped 2 bases, with 6 bases sitting between them. Germline CDR1 SGHVS, CDR2 FQNEAQ. The CDR3 has 13 amino acids. The CDR3 is CASSLPFNYGYTF. As DNA, the CDR3 is TGTGCCAGCAGCTTACCCTTCAACTATGGCTACACCTTC. Supplemented by reference TRBV7-8 and TRBJ1-2, the full variable domain reads GAGVSQSPRYKVAKRGQDVALRCDPISGHVSLFWYQQALGQGPEFLTYFQNEAQLDKSGLPSDRFFAERPEGSVSTLKIQRTQQEDSAVYLCASSLPFNYGYTFGSGTRLTVV.

The chain is built from TRBV6-6 and TRBJ1-3; possible D gene TRBD1, 5 bases. Germline assignment: CDR1 MNHNY and CDR2 SVGAGI (reference sequence). V lost 3 bases to trimming and J lost 0 bases, with 9 bases between them. The CDR3 runs to 15 residues. The CDR3 is CASSYSDNSGNTIYF. The CDR3 DNA sequence: TGTGCCAGCAGTTATTCGGACAACTCTGGAAACACCATATATTTT.

The table lists this clone with a count of one. The chain joins TRBV12-5 to TRBJ1-6; the match to TRBD1 covers 10 bases. After removal of 5 bases from V and 7 bases from J, the junction contained 5 bases not matched to a gene. CDR1 and CDR2 from the germline V gene are LGHNT and FRNRAP. The CDR3 covers 15 residues. The CDR3 DNA follows: TGTGCTAGTGGTCAGGGGACAGGGGAAAATTCACCCCTCCACTTT. It translates to CASGQGTGENSPLHF. Filled out from reference TRBV12-5 and TRBJ1-6, the complete variable domain reads DARVTQTPRHKVTEMGQEVTMRCQPILGHNTVFWYRQTMMQGLELLAYFRNRAPLDDSGMPKDRFSAEMPDATLATLKIQPSEPRDSAVYFCASGQGTGENSPLHFGNGTRLTVT.

In its sample, this clone was seen a few times. This chain uses TRBV5-4 with TRBJ1-2; D unresolved. V was shortened by 4 bases and J by 6 bases, with 16 bases between the two germline ends. The V gene's germline CDR1 is SGHNT and CDR2 YYREEE (reference sequence). This CDR3 is 14 amino acids long. The CDR3 sequence is CASSLGLEGHGYTF. CDR3 sequence (DNA): TGTGCCAGCAGCCTTGGTTTGGAGGGCCATGGCTACACCTTC.

CDR3 protein: CASSARDRVINEQFF. In nucleotides, the CDR3 is TGCGCCAGCAGTGCTCGGGACAGGGTCATCAATGAGCAGTTCTTC. V is TRBV10-2 and J is TRBJ2-1, with TRBD1 matching 9 bases. The CDR3 extends over 15 amino acids. CDR1 and CDR2 from the germline V gene are WSHSY and SAAADI. With V trimmed by 4 bases and J by 6 bases, 7 bases remained unmatched.

The CDR3 here is CASSLHLAGGAEAFF. CDR3 bases: TGTGCCAGCAGCCTTCACCTGGCCGGGGGGGCTGAAGCTTTCTTT. V is TRBV7-2 and J is TRBJ1-1, with D possibly TRBD1 on 5 matching bases. Germline values: CDR1 SGHTA, CDR2 FQGNSA. V shed 5 bases and J shed 6 bases, with 19 bases lying between them. This CDR3 comprises 15 residues.

CDR3 in amino acids: CASSVDTNSPLHF. The CDR3 DNA reads as TGTGCCAGCAGCGTGGACACCAATTCACCCCTCCACTTT. The V and J genes are TRBV9 and TRBJ1-6; D is perhaps TRBD1 (5 bases). CDR1 and CDR2 (germline): SGDLS, YYNGEE. V gave up 2 bases and J gave up 7 bases, with 7 bases separating them. CDR3 size: 13 residues. Full variable domain (rest looked up from reference TRBV9 and TRBJ1-6): DSGVTQTPKHLITATGQRVTLRCSPRSGDLSVYWYQQSLDQGLQFLIQYYNGEERAKGNILERFSAQQFPDLHSELNLSSLELGDSALYFCASSVDTNSPLHFGNGTRLTVT.

The chain joins TRBV12-5 to TRBJ1-5; 10 nucleotides agree with TRBD1. Germline V gene sequence: CDR1 LGHNT, CDR2 FRNRAP. The V and J ends lost 5 bases and 5 bases, in that order; junction bases with no gene match: 9. CDR3 size: 16 residues. CDR3 nucleotide sequence: TGTGCTAGTGGTCCGGGACAGGGGACGGCGGATCAGCCCCAGCATTTT. Amino acid sequence: CASGPGQGTADQPQHF.

The chain employs TRBV6-5 and TRBJ2-7; TRBD1 might be the D (6 bases). CDR1 MNHEY and CDR2 SVGAGI come from the germline V gene. This CDR3 contains 14 residues. Trimming removed 2 bases at V and 3 bases at J, with 11 bases between. The CDR3 bases are TGTGCCAGCAGTTACGCGACAGGTGTCTACGAGCAGTACTTC. Translated, it gives CASSYATGVYEQYF.

The V call is TRBV11-2, the J call TRBJ2-7; D perhaps matches TRBD1 (6 bases). From germline, CDR1 is SGHAT and CDR2 FQNNGV. The ends were cut back, 5 bases at V and 1 base at J, with 9 bases in the middle. This CDR3 is built from 13 residues. The CDR3 DNA reads as TGTGCCAGCAGCCCAGACAGGTCCTACGAGCAGTACTTC. The encoded protein is CASSPDRSYEQYF.

The chain has TRBV12-5 and TRBJ1-1; tentatively, D is TRBD1 (5 bases). The CDR3 has 15 amino acids. CDR1 is LGHNT and CDR2 is FRNRAP in the germline V gene. The V and J ends lost 3 bases and 4 bases respectively, with 15 bases between them. The CDR3 is CASGFRTGGSTEAFF. The CDR3 DNA reads TGTGCTAGTGGTTTCCGGACGGGGGGTAGCACTGAAGCTTTCTTT.

The genes are TRBV2 and TRBJ2-3, with 8 bases identical to TRBD1. The J segment lost 0 bases and the V segment lost 6 bases, leaving 2 bases of the junction unmatched. CDR3 length: 14 amino acids. Germline CDR1 is SNHLY and CDR2 is FYNNEI. The CDR3 nucleotides are TGTGCCAGCAGGTGGACAGGGAGCACAGATACGCAGTATTTT. Residues: CASRWTGSTDTQYF.

The rearrangement uses TRBV27 and TRBJ2-6; 11 nucleotides match TRBD2. Trimming at V came to 4 bases and at J to 4 bases, leaving 9 bases not matched to a gene. The CDR3 is made up of 18 amino acids. Germline V lookup: CDR1 MNHEY, CDR2 SMNVEV (reference sequence). The chain's CDR3 is CASSSLAGGPLGANVLTF. CDR3 sequence (DNA): TGTGCCAGCAGTTCCTTAGCGGGGGGGCCGTTAGGGGCCAACGTCCTGACTTTC.

This clone occurred once. Here the CDR3 DNA reads TGCGCCAGCACCTCCGGACTAGCGGGGAGGTACGAGCAGTACTTC. Amino acid sequence: CASTSGLAGRYEQYF. The chain couples TRBV10-2 to TRBJ2-7; 12 nucleotides agree with TRBD2. V lost 7 bases to trimming and J lost 4 bases; unmatched junction nucleotides: 8. The germline CDR1 and CDR2 sequences are WSHSY and SAAADI. The CDR3 runs 15 residues.

This clone was counted a single time. The chain joins TRBV6-5 to TRBJ1-5; a possible D gene is TRBD1 (5 bases). CDR1 and CDR2 from the germline V gene are MNHEY and SVGAGI. The CDR3 consists of 16 residues. Trimming removed 0 bases from V and 5 bases from J, with 14 bases in between. The chain's CDR3 is CASSYSRASGDQPQHF. DNA of the CDR3: TGTGCCAGCAGTTACTCGCGCGCCTCGGGGGATCAGCCCCAGCATTTT.

The CDR3 spells CASSTGGAREQYF. The CDR3 DNA sequence: TGTGCCAGCAGTACAGGGGGCGCCCGCGAGCAGTACTTC. The chain is built from TRBV12-3 or TRBV12-4 and TRBJ2-7; 9 bases align to TRBD1. V trimming: 5 bases; J trimming: 6 bases; junction bases outside the gene matches: 5. The length of the CDR3 is 13 residues.

This clone was found once. The rearrangement links TRBV4-1 to TRBJ1-2, with 7 positions matching TRBD1. The V and J ends lost 2 bases and 5 bases, in that order; junction bases with no gene match: 8. The CDR3 sequence is 15 residues long. CDR1 and CDR2 (germline): MGHRA, YSYEKL. The CDR3 region has the DNA TGCGCCAGCAGCCAACAGCTGGACAGGCCTTATGGCTACACCTTC. Its translation: CASSQQLDRPYGYTF.

The V gene is TRBV2, the J gene TRBJ1-5; 7 bases are a match to TRBD1. Germline trimming cut 5 bases from V and 7 bases from J; bases unmatched to any gene: 2. CDR1 and CDR2 (germline): SNHLY, FYNNEI. This CDR3 spans 12 amino acids. The CDR3: CASSRGQQPQHF. DNA of the CDR3: TGTGCCAGCAGTAGGGGACAGCAGCCCCAGCATTTT.

The chain couples TRBV6-4 to TRBJ2-1, with 11 bases aligning to TRBD2. Unmatched junction bases numbered 8, after V lost 6 bases and J lost 7 bases. CDR3 length: 15 residues. Germline V gene lookup returns CDR1 MRHNA and CDR2 SNTAGT. The DNA for the CDR3 is TGTGCCAGCAGCGTTAGTAGCGGGGGGGTAAATGAGCAGTTCTTC. It codes for CASSVSSGGVNEQFF.

The chain links TRBV28 to TRBJ2-2, with TRBD1 identical over 9 bases. The CDR3 covers 18 residues. Trimming removed 3 bases from V and 5 bases from J; junction bases left unmatched: 13. CDR1 is MDHEN, CDR2 SYDVKM, per germline. CDR3 sequence (DNA): TGTGCCAGCAGTTTGGACGGACAGGGGAGCTTGGGGACCGGGGAGCTGTTTTTT. This encodes CASSLDGQGSLGTGELFF.

J is TRBJ1-1 and V is TRBV30; the D gene is possibly TRBD1 (5 bases). The V end lost 0 bases, the J end lost 0 bases, and 11 bases lay between the germline ends. CDR3 length equals 15 residues. Germline CDR1 GTSNPN, CDR2 SVGIG (reference sequence). Written as DNA, the CDR3 is TGTGCCTGGAGTGTAATGGGGCAGATGAACACTGAAGCTTTCTTT. Protein product: CAWSVMGQMNTEAFF.

The chain employs TRBV27 and TRBJ2-1, with a weak D call TRBD2 (6 bases). CDR1 and CDR2 (germline): MNHEY, SMNVEV (reference sequence). This CDR3 region has 12 residues. V was cut by 5 bases and J by 9 bases, with 11 bases left in between. For the CDR3, the DNA is TGTGCCAGCAGTCCACGGGGGTTTGAGCAGTTCTTC. Translating it yields CASSPRGFEQFF.

This clone came up once. The CDR3 coding sequence is TGTGCCAGCAGCCAGACCCGGAGCACTGAAGCTTTCTTT. Its protein is CASSQTRSTEAFF. This rearrangement joins TRBV3-1 (or the pseudogene TRBV3-2) to TRBJ1-1, with unresolved D. Germline loops: CDR1 LGHDT, CDR2 YNNKEL (reference sequence). This CDR3 comprises 13 residues. Trimming shortened V by 3 bases and J by 4 bases, and 9 bases separated the two germline ends.